These T cell receptor beta chains were read from a single sample in a study of preoperative IRX-2 immunotherapy in early breast cancer. Here immunoSEQ multiplex PCR was the method, and the copy in TCRdb shows in-frame clones only, minus some. In the table there are around 62,000 clones, around 94% of which are singletons. The sample was gathered from a patient treated with IRX-2 immunotherapy. The source is a human donor with breast cancer. Both conserved end residues are part of each CDR3. Each record gives: CDR3 length, D gene, J gene, clone size, V gene, CDR3 protein, CDR3 DNA. D genes are given only for firm matches. Not all rows give a size; the values are once, few, many and, for expanded clones, a class.

>14|.|TRBJ2-2|once|TRBV5-1
CASSWRTNTGELFF
TGCGCCAGCAGCTGGAGGACCAACACCGGGGAGCTGTTTTTT
>15|.|TRBJ2-7|.|TRBV11-1
CASSSGISQSYEQYF
TGTGCCAGCAGCTCTGGAATATCACAATCCTACGAGCAGTACTTC
>12|.|TRBJ2-7|.|TRBV7-9
CASSFSVYEQYF
TGTGCCAGCAGCTTTTCAGTTTACGAGCAGTACTTC
>15|TRBD2|TRBJ2-7|.|TRBV6-6
CASNSRGEETEEQYF
TGTGCCAGCAACTCTCGGGGGGAGGAGACGGAAGAGCAGTACTTC
>15|.|TRBJ1-3|.|TRBV27
CASSLQGSSGNTIYF
TGTGCCAGCAGTTTACAGGGGAGCTCTGGAAACACCATATATTTT
>15|.|TRBJ1-5|.|TRBV4-3
CASSQLLDVNQPQHF
TGCGCCAGCAGCCAATTGTTAGACGTAAATCAGCCCCAGCATTTT
>16|TRBD1|TRBJ1-6|.|TRBV19
CASTPVPGQGISPLHF
TGTGCCAGTACCCCAGTTCCAGGACAGGGGATATCACCCCTCCACTTT
>12|.|TRBJ2-5|.|TRBV13
CASSLLSGLQYF
TGTGCCAGCAGCTTACTTTCTGGCCTCCAGTACTTC
>13|.|TRBJ2-1|.|TRBV27
CASSPRARDEQFF
TGTGCCAGCAGTCCCCGGGCCAGGGATGAGCAGTTCTTC
>14|.|TRBJ2-2|.|TRBV5-1
CASSSSSFDGELFF
TGCGCCAGCAGCTCCTCTAGCTTTGACGGGGAGCTGTTTTTT